This T cell receptor (beta chain) comes out of a study of blood T cell repertoires in COVID-19. Overall study context: Sites in the United States, Italy and Spain provided acute and convalescent COVID-19 samples.

Trimming removed 5 bases from V and 1 base from J, with 6 bases in between. The CDR3 totals 12 residues. Germline CDR1 reads MDHEN; CDR2 reads SYDVKM. Repertoires were generated with immunoSEQ multiplex PCR, while TCRdb's copy carries only in-frame clones and drops some. The sample has around 340,000 clones, around four fifths seen once. The V call is TRBV28, the J call TRBJ2-7; D unclear. The receptor was isolated from a man aged 25-45 years with active or convalescent COVID-19. The specimen was peripheral blood. The CDR3 DNA sequence: TGTGCCAGCAGTGAGGCGTCCTACGAGCAGTACTTC. It translates to CASSEASYEQYF.